A single sample gave rise to the 9 T cell receptor beta chains below, sequenced in a study of human T cells and chemical hapten exposure. In TCRdb, the RACE reads were re-called with MiXCR into one record per CDR3 protein. Among about 47,000 distinct CDR3 sequences listed, 3.7% were seen once. As to time point: healthy volunteer bleed at 6 weeks. Unfractionated whole blood was the source of the extracted total RNA. The material sequenced was whole blood. The receptors stem from a human donor in good health. Some clones in this sample may be carry-over from other donors' samples.

This clonotype was counted many times. V and J are TRBV7-9 and TRBJ2-3; possible D gene TRBD2, 6 bases. The CDR3 consists of 15 residues. Trimming shortened V by 5 bases and J by 1 base, and 13 bases separated the two germline ends. CDR1 and CDR2 from the germline V gene are SEHNR and FQNEAQ (reference sequence). The CDR3 DNA reads TGTGCCAGCAGCCCCCTCTCGGGAGGCACAGATACGCAGTATTTT. The encoded protein is CASSPLSGGTDTQYF. The full variable domain, with the rest looked up from reference TRBV7-9 and TRBJ2-3, is DTGVSQNPRHKITKRGQNVTFRCDPISEHNRLYWYRQTLGQGPEFLTYFQNEAQLEKSRLLSDRFSAERPKGSFSTLEIQRTEQGDSAMYLCASSPLSGGTDTQYFGPGTRLTVL.

A few counts support this clonotype. This chain uses TRBV27 with TRBJ1-2; 8 nucleotides agree with TRBD1. Trimming removed 7 bases from V and 9 bases from J; junction bases left unmatched: 7. This CDR3 spans 12 amino acids. CDR1 MNHEY and CDR2 SMNVEV come from the germline V gene (reference sequence). CDR3 in amino acids: CASTTGGGRYTF. In nucleotides, the CDR3 is TGTGCCAGCACCACAGGGGGAGGACGCTACACCTTC.

This clonotype was found many times. This rearrangement joins TRBV7-2 to TRBJ2-1, with 11 bases lining up with TRBD2. Trimming cost V 0 bases and J 6 bases; bases outside gene matches: 4. In germline, CDR1 is SGHTA, CDR2 FQGNSA. This CDR3 comprises 16 residues. The CDR3 protein is CASSLAPGLAANEQFF. CDR3 nucleotide sequence: TGTGCCAGCAGCTTAGCACCGGGACTAGCGGCCAATGAGCAGTTCTTC. Combining the CDR3 with reference TRBV7-2 and TRBJ2-1 gives the whole variable domain GAGVSQSPSNKVTEKGKDVELRCDPISGHTALYWYRQSLGQGLEFLIYFQGNSAPDKSGLPSDRFSAERTGGSVSTLTIQRTQQEDSAVYLCASSLAPGLAANEQFFGPGTRLTVL.

This clonotype was recorded many times. The CDR3 loop reads CASSRAAGHNTGELFF. Here the CDR3 DNA reads TGTGCCAGCAGCCGGGCCGCCGGTCATAACACCGGGGAGCTGTTTTTT. The chain has TRBV7-3 and TRBJ2-2, with no clear D. CDR1 SGHTA and CDR2 FQGTGA come from the germline V gene. The CDR3 extends over 16 amino acids. Trimming cost V 5 bases and J 2 bases, with 15 bases left between them.

This clonotype was picked up many times. The rearrangement joins TRBV29-1 to TRBJ2-7, with TRBD2 matching 7 bases. The germline V gene encodes CDR1 SQVTM and CDR2 ANQGSEA. V lost 7 bases to trimming and J lost 4 bases; unmatched junction nucleotides: 10. The CDR3 is made up of 13 amino acids. The CDR3 DNA reads as TGCAGCGCTCTCTTGGCGGGAGTGTACGAGCAGTACTTC. Protein sequence: CSALLAGVYEQYF.

There are a few counts of this clonotype. This chain joins TRBV18 and TRBJ2-5, with D uncertain. The ends were cut back, 4 bases at V and 1 base at J, with 4 bases in the middle. This CDR3 has 12 amino acids. In germline, CDR1 is KGHSH, CDR2 LQKENI. For the CDR3, the DNA is TGTGCCAGCTCACACAGCCAAGAGACCCAGTACTTC. This codes for CASSHSQETQYF.

Many counts were recorded for this clonotype. The chain carries TRBV28 and TRBJ1-1; tentative D call: TRBD1 (6 bases). The ends were cut back, 2 bases at V and 1 base at J, with 20 bases in the middle. Germline CDR1 reads MDHEN; CDR2 reads SYDVKM. CDR3 length: 18 amino acids. DNA of the CDR3: TGTGCCAGCAGTTTAGATCCAGGGGAAACTCCGAGGAACACTGAAGCTTTCTTT. Residues: CASSLDPGETPRNTEAFF.

This clonotype has only a few counts. The genes are TRBV29-1 and TRBJ1-1; weak D call: TRBD1 (5 bases). The CDR3 loop spans 12 amino acids. CDR1 SQVTM and CDR2 ANQGSEA come from the germline V gene. The V and J ends lost 5 bases and 6 bases respectively, with 13 bases between them. The CDR3 is CSVFQGSSEAFF. Written as DNA, the CDR3 is TGCAGCGTTTTTCAGGGTAGCTCTGAAGCTTTCTTT.

This clonotype appeared many times. This chain uses TRBV14 with TRBJ1-1; 10 bases fit TRBD1. In germline, CDR1 is SGHDN, CDR2 FVKESK. The trim removed 8 bases at V and 3 bases at J, leaving 12 bases unmatched. This CDR3 spans 16 amino acids. The CDR3 protein is CASRNVAGTGDTEAFF. The DNA for the CDR3 is TGTGCCAGCCGCAACGTAGCGGGGACAGGGGACACTGAAGCTTTCTTT. Complete variable domain (other parts from reference TRBV14 and TRBJ1-1): EAGVTQFPSHSVIEKGQTVTLRCDPISGHDNLYWYRRVMGKEIKFLLHFVKESKQDESGMPNNRFLAERTGGTYSTLKVQPAELEDSGVYFCASRNVAGTGDTEAFFGQGTRLTVV.